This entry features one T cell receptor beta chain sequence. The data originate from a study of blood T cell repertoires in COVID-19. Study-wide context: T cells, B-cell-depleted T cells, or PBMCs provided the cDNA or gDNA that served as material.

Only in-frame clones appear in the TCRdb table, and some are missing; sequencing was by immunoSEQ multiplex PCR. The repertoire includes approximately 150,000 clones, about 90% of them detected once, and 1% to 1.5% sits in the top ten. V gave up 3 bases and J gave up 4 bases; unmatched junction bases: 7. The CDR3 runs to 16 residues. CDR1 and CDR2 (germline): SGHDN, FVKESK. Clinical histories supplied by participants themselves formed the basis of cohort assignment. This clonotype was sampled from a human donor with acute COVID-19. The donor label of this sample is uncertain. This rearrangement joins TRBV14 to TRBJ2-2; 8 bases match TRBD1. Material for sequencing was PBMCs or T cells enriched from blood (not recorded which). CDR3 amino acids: CASSQGTGPSTGELFF. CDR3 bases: TGTGCCAGCAGCCAGGGGACAGGTCCGAGCACCGGGGAGCTGTTTTTT.